This paragraph reports one T cell receptor beta chain. What this receptor recognizes is not known. Qualities for individual bases were not recorded, and no much larger clone is one base off. TCRbeta CDR3 regions were amplified from genomic DNA by means of the immunoSEQ Assay, a bias-controlled multiplex PCR. The paper's data handling went like this. The number of nucleated cells in each sample was estimated from the amplification of reference gene primers within the assay. Sequence reads were collapsed and filtered to measure the absolute abundance of every unique TCRbeta CDR3 rearrangement. Productive Simpson clonality was computed per sample as the square root of Simpson's diversity index over productive rearrangements. As stored in TCRdb, this immuneACCESS dataset retains in-frame rearrangements with V and J assigned. A fraction of the clones does not appear; measured against another copy, unresolved V genes explain less than half of the discrepancy, and the remainder lacks a known reason. The V and J calls and clone size were taken over from that table, and D and trimming were inferred from the DNA. This sample lists 200,000 to 300,000 clones; 75% to 90% were detected once. Around 1.8% of the sample comes from the top ten.

Collaborating institutions collected whole blood in K2EDTA tubes following their own protocols. For TCRbeta analysis, collaborators shipped samples as frozen whole blood, isolated PBMCs, or DNA extracted from either of those sample types. Spanning cysteine to phenylalanine, the CDR3 consists of 15 amino acids. Here the CDR3 DNA is all that survives: 45 bases in frame from base 1. For CDR1 and CDR2, the germline V gene lists SGHNT and YENEEA. Trimming removed 5 bases from V and 5 bases from J; the gene matches leave 6 bases unexplained. This record belongs to a study of blood T cell repertoires in COVID-19 (TCRdb year 2020). For the wider study: Collaborator samples came from the United States, Italy and Spain and covered acute and convalescent phases of COVID-19. The material from the prospective study consisted of cDNA or gDNA derived from T cells, B-cell-depleted T cells, or PBMCs. Sample metadata almost always included a de-identified subject ID, COVID-19 status, age in years and sex. Deeply sampled blood TCRbeta repertoires from subjects exposed to, actively infected with, or recovered from COVID-19 were included in the dataset. Where available, HLA class I and class II types were taken from metadata supplied by the sample provider and were not determined by assay-based typing. The repertoires were released in a freely available public database intended as a resource for research on the immune response to SARS-CoV-2. The samples were drawn from two sources: the first 160 participants of the ongoing ImmuneRACE study, and approximately 1,300 subjects contributed by 6 global collaborators. Findings and caveats that apply to the study as a whole: Clinical and demographic metadata were provided uncurated, with the amount varying by source and participant.

The receptor was isolated from a man in his thirties or forties with active or convalescent COVID-19. The chain is encoded by TRBV11-3 joined to TRBJ2-2; 9 middle bases align to TRBD1. The sequenced material came from peripheral blood. Here the CDR3 is given as CASSGGDRETGELFF. The nucleotides read TGTGCCAGCAGCGGGGGGGACAGGGAGACCGGGGAGCTGTTTTTT.